This T cell receptor beta chain was profiled in a study of control samples from healthy donors and cancer patients (dated by TCRdb to 2020 to 2022). Receptor libraries were prepared by the immunoSEQ multiplex PCR assay. In its TCRdb copy, this immuneACCESS table keeps in-frame sequences only and misses some clones. Where compared with another copy, unresolved V genes explain less than half of these, and the others have no known cause. The sample data list around 150,000 clones, and roughly 90% of these were observed just once. The ten largest clones take up approximately 12% of the sample. Notes on this clone: The antigen it recognizes is unknown. Base qualities are not at hand, and no much larger clone is one base apart.

The trim is 9 bases for V and 6 bases for J, with a gap of 26 bases between the germline ends. From the germline V gene, CDR1 is SNHLY and CDR2 is FYNNEI. From the cysteine up to the phenylalanine, the CDR3 has a length of 16 residues. The kept DNA is CDR3 alone, 48 bases in frame from the first base. The specimen sequenced was blood. This clonotype originated in a man aged 25 to 40 in good health. The V gene is TRBV2 and the J gene is TRBJ1-2; the D segment cannot be called with confidence. The CDR3 reads as follows: CASNPVSPRAFDGYTF. At the DNA level, the sequence is TGTGCCAGTAACCCAGTTTCCCCTAGAGCGTTCGATGGCTACACCTTC.